This entry lists 27 T cell receptor beta chains sequenced from one sample in a study of T cell clonality in common variable immunodeficiency. Repertoires were generated with immunoSEQ multiplex PCR, while TCRdb's copy carries only in-frame clones and drops some. The record shows about 35,000 clones for this sample, with no singletons present. What was sequenced was peripheral blood mononuclear cells. Receptors originate from a person aged 18 to 70 in good health.

This clone was counted at least ten times. The read terminates 3 residues before the CDR3 end, so the remaining end is supplied by the germline J gene. This rearrangement joins TRBV5-4 to TRBJ2-3; a weak D match, TRBD2 (6 bases). Looked up from germline, CDR1 is SGHNT and CDR2 is YYREEE (reference sequence). This CDR3 comprises 15 residues. V dropped 5 bases and J dropped 6 bases, with 19 bases sitting between them. CDR3 in amino acids: CASSFGPTSGDTQYF. The DNA read from the CDR3 is TGTGCCAGCAGTTTTGGACCGACGAGCGGGGATACG.

There are many counts of this clone. The read ends 3 residues before the CDR3 terminus; that terminus is restored from the germline J gene. The chain recombines TRBV7-6 with TRBJ2-1, with D perhaps TRBD1 (6 bases). The ends were cut back, 2 bases at V and 4 bases at J, with 12 bases in the middle. This CDR3 region has 15 residues. Germline V gives CDR1 SGHVS, CDR2 FNYEAQ. The chain's CDR3 is CASSLRGQEYNEQFF. Partial CDR3 DNA: TGTGCCAGCAGCTTAAGGGGACAAGAATACAATGAG.

On this clone itself: The sequenced fragment ends 3 residues before the CDR3 boundary, so the rest is inferred from the germline J gene. V gene TRBV18 combines with J gene TRBJ2-3; 10 positions agree with TRBD1. The CDR3 has 14 residues. Trimming removed 5 bases from V and 5 bases from J; junction bases left unmatched: 4. CDR1 and CDR2 from the germline V gene are KGHSH and LQKENI. The sequenced part of the CDR3 DNA is TGTGCCAGCTCAGAAGGGACAGGGGTAGATACG. It encodes CASSEGTGVDT. The full CDR3 protein reads CASSEGTGVDTQYF.

In this sample, this clone turned up many times. From the germline J gene comes the end of the CDR3, since the read stops 3 residues before it. This sequence joins TRBV24-1 and TRBJ2-2; tentative D call: TRBD2 (6 bases). Per the germline V gene, CDR1 is KGHDR and CDR2 is SFDVKD. V was shortened by 3 bases and J by 6 bases, with 10 bases between the two germline ends. The CDR3 runs to 14 residues. CDR3 sequence reads: CATSDRLVSGELFF. The sequenced CDR3 bases are TGTGCCACCAGTGATAGACTAGTTTCCGGGGAG.

This clone was seen ten or more times. A read error may produce the germline difference seen at one junction end. CDR3 bases read: TGTGCTAGCAGCTACAGTGGCGGGCGGGATGAG. Its translation: CASSYSGGRDE. The whole CDR3 region reads CASSYSGGRDEQFF. The gene calls are TRBV7-7 and TRBJ2-1; D possibly corresponds to TRBD2 (5 bases). Read coverage stops 3 residues before the CDR3 terminus; the germline J gene supplies the remainder. The CDR3 runs to 14 residues. Germline CDR1 SSHAT, CDR2 FNYEAQ (reference sequence).

This clone has ten or more counts. The CDR3 end is not reached by the read, which stops 3 residues before it; the germline J gene fills it in. The chain uses TRBV9 and TRBJ2-1; the D gene is possibly TRBD2 (5 bases). The V and J ends lost 1 base and 0 bases respectively, with 14 bases between them. This CDR3 comprises 17 residues. The germline V gene has CDR1 SGDLS and CDR2 YYNGEE. CDR3 DNA (partial): TGTGCCAGCAGCGTATCCGGCGGGTCCAGCTCCTACAATGAG. Its translation: CASSVSGGSSSYNE. The CDR3 reads in full as CASSVSGGSSSYNEQFF. The full variable domain, its missing parts supplied by reference TRBV9 and TRBJ2-1, is DSGVTQTPKHLITATGQRVTLRCSPRSGDLSVYWYQQSLDQGLQFLIQYYNGEERAKGNILERFSAQQFPDLHSELNLSSLELGDSALYFCASSVSGGSSSYNEQFFGPGTRLTVL.

This clone was detected a few times. The read halts 3 residues ahead of the CDR3 end, with the missing end drawn from the germline J gene. The chain carries TRBV30 and TRBJ1-2, with 11 bases fitting TRBD1. The germline gives CDR1 GTSNPN, CDR2 SVGIG (reference sequence). This CDR3 contains 14 residues. CDR3 residues: CAWNRDRGSDDYTF. The covered CDR3 bases are TGTGCCTGGAACCGGGACAGGGGGTCGGACGAC.

A few counts support this clone. The sequence runs out 3 residues before the end of the CDR3; the remainder is reconstructed from the germline J gene. The chain is built from TRBV5-1 and TRBJ2-2, with 7 positions matching TRBD1. The germline CDR1 and CDR2 sequences are SGHRS and YFSETQ. The CDR3 runs 16 residues. CDR3 region: CASSLEGGTDNSPLFF. The covered CDR3 bases are TGCGCCAGCAGCTTGGAAGGGGGCACGGATAATTCACCG.

This clone has ten or more counts. The read falls 3 residues short of the CDR3 end, and the missing part is taken from the germline J gene. The rearrangement links TRBV20-1 to TRBJ1-2; TRBD1 aligns across 7 bases. The CDR3 consists of 17 residues. V lost 2 bases and J lost 5; bases outside the gene matches: 17. From germline, CDR1 is DFQATT and CDR2 SNEGSKA (reference sequence). CDR3 DNA, as far as it was read: TGCAGTGCTAGACCTCTACAATCACAGGGGTCAAAGTATGGC. Amino acid sequence: CSARPLQSQGSKYG. The CDR3 as a whole reads CSARPLQSQGSKYGYTF.

In its sample, this clone was seen many times. The CDR3 end is not reached by the read, which stops 3 residues before it; the germline J gene fills it in. The gene calls are TRBV10-3 and TRBJ2-3; TRBD1 agrees at 7 bases. The CDR3 contains 15 residues. CDR1 and CDR2 (germline): ENHRY, SYGVKD. The CDR3: CAISDFGAGGETQYF. The sequenced CDR3 bases are TGTGCCATCAGTGATTTCGGGGCAGGGGGAGAGACG.

This clone showed up many times. Incomplete CDR3 DNA: TGTGCTAGTGGTCTGTCTGGGGCCAACGTC. Amino acids: CASGLSGANV. The full CDR3 protein reads CASGLSGANVLTF. The V and J genes are TRBV12-5 and TRBJ2-6; no reliable D call. Sequencing ends 3 residues short of the CDR3 end; the germline J gene provides the rest. The CDR3 loop spans 13 amino acids. Trimming removed 5 bases at V and 1 base at J, with 3 bases between. Germline CDR1 is LGHNT and CDR2 is FRNRAP.

This clone was counted many times. The CDR3 end lies 3 residues beyond the end of the read and is filled in from the germline J gene. V usage is TRBV29-1 and J usage is TRBJ2-1; 8 bases are shared with TRBD1. V was clipped by 7 bases and J by 7 bases; unmatched bases: 9. There are 13 residues in the CDR3. Germline V gene data show CDR1 as SQVTM and CDR2 as ANQGSEA. The CDR3 loop is CSGADRVSNEQFF. The sequenced CDR3 bases are TGCAGCGGGGCGGACAGGGTCTCGAATGAG.

This clone occurred many times. With the read ending 3 residues before the CDR3 end, the germline J gene is used to fill in that end. This chain joins TRBV4-1 and TRBJ1-1; D is perhaps TRBD1 (5 bases). The CDR3 is 15 residues long. Germline V lookup: CDR1 MGHRA, CDR2 YSYEKL. Deletions cut 5 bases from V and 3 bases from J, with 16 bases between. The sequenced CDR3 bases are TGCGCCAGCAGCAGAGGAGGGGTTCGGGACACTGAA. Residues: CASSRGGVRDTE. The whole CDR3 is CASSRGGVRDTEAFF.

As concerns this clone: Germline is not matched at one junction end, which may reflect a read error. The read ends 3 residues early relative to the CDR3; the germline J gene fills the gap. This sample includes further DNA sequences coding for the same CDR3. The V and J genes are TRBV7-6 and TRBJ1-3; D might be TRBD1 (5 bases). The CDR3 is made up of 15 amino acids. Germline V gene lookup returns CDR1 SGHVS and CDR2 FNYEAQ. The CDR3 here is CASSRGGGLGNTIYF. The sequenced CDR3 bases are TGTGCCAGCAGCCGCGGGGGGGGGTTAGGAAACACT.

This clone was picked up many times. The sequence runs out 3 residues before the end of the CDR3; the remainder is reconstructed from the germline J gene. The rearrangement joins TRBV12-3 or TRBV12-4 to TRBJ2-3; possible D gene TRBD1, 6 bases. This CDR3 region has 15 residues. The V end lost 1 base, the J end lost 2 bases, and 10 bases lay between the germline ends. CDR3 in amino acids: CASSLVDRPTDTQYF. The covered CDR3 bases are TGTGCCAGCAGTTTAGTGGACAGACCCACAGATACG.

This clone was counted ten times or more. The junction and the germline gene differ at one end; a read error may be behind it. The read terminates 3 residues before the CDR3 end, so the remaining end is supplied by the germline J gene. This chain connects TRBV20-1 to TRBJ2-7; possibly TRBD1 for D (5 bases). Germline CDR1 is DFQATT and CDR2 is SNEGSKA (reference sequence). The CDR3 has 14 residues. CDR3 residues: CSARGRTLLHEQYF. The CDR3 bases that were read are TGCAGTGCCAGAGGACGGACACTCCTCCACGAG.

On this clone: Read sequence stops 3 residues before the CDR3 end, and the germline J gene provides the missing end. The chain is built from TRBV19 and TRBJ2-5; 7 nucleotides agree with TRBD1. This CDR3 spans 13 amino acids. From germline, CDR1 is LNHDA and CDR2 SQIVND (reference sequence). J was trimmed by 1 base and V by 10 bases; bases with no gene match: 6. Incomplete CDR3 DNA: TGTGCCACCCCCAGGGACAGCCAAGAGACC. It translates to CATPRDSQET. The CDR3 as a whole reads CATPRDSQETQYF.

This clone came up many times. CDR3 DNA (partial): TGTGCCAGTCGGCGGCAACCGAACACCGGGGAG. Translating it yields CASRRQPNTGE. From start to end, the CDR3 is CASRRQPNTGELFF. V is TRBV19 and J is TRBJ2-2; no firm D call. The read ends 3 residues early relative to the CDR3; the germline J gene fills the gap. The CDR3 length is 14 residues. Germline V gene data show CDR1 as LNHDA and CDR2 as SQIVND (reference sequence). V shed 8 bases and J shed 0 bases, with 10 bases lying between them.

This clone was seen ten or more times. The observed sequence ends 3 residues before the CDR3 terminus, with the missing tail filled in from the germline J gene. The chain links TRBV30 to TRBJ1-1; D is perhaps TRBD1 (6 bases). This CDR3 spans 13 amino acids. Germline loops: CDR1 GTSNPN, CDR2 SVGIG (reference sequence). V dropped 5 bases and J dropped 0 bases, with 10 bases sitting between them. CDR3 bases read: TGTGCCTGGGACAGGAGGATGAACACTGAA. It specifies CAWDRRMNTE. The CDR3 reads in full as CAWDRRMNTEAFF.

This clone was detected ten times or more. The read terminates 3 residues ahead of where the CDR3 ends, so the germline J gene completes it. J is TRBJ1-1 and V is TRBV7-9, with D perhaps TRBD1 (6 bases). V lost 2 bases to trimming and J lost 6 bases, with 16 bases between them. The V gene's germline CDR1 is SEHNR and CDR2 FQNEAQ (reference sequence). The CDR3 sequence is 15 residues long. CDR3 DNA, as far as it was read: TGTGCCAGCAGCTTACTGGGGGCTAGTTCAGCTGAA. It encodes CASSLLGASSAE. The whole CDR3 reads CASSLLGASSAEAFF. Full variable domain (remainder filled in from reference TRBV7-9 and TRBJ1-1): DTGVSQNPRHKITKRGQNVTFRCDPISEHNRLYWYRQTLGQGPEFLTYFQNEAQLEKSRLLSDRFSAERPKGSFSTLEIQRTEQGDSAMYLCASSLLGASSAEAFFGQGTRLTVV.

This clone was detected ten times or more. The missing CDR3 end, 3 residues past where the read stops, is filled in from the germline J gene. The chain links TRBV5-1 to TRBJ2-7; the match to TRBD1 covers 8 bases. Germline V CDR1 and CDR2: SGHRS, YFSETQ. V was clipped by 2 bases and J by 3 bases; unmatched bases: 13. The CDR3 covers 17 residues. Here the CDR3 reads CASSFLPTGAIDYEQYF. The CDR3 DNA, read in part, is TGCGCCAGCAGCTTCCTCCCGACAGGGGCGATTGACTACGAG.

For this clone: The read is 3 residues too short to cover the CDR3 end, so that end is filled in from the germline J gene. This chain joins TRBV6-2 or TRBV6-3 and TRBJ2-7, with D uncertain. Germline loops: CDR1 MNHEY, CDR2 SVGEGT. The CDR3 totals 11 residues. V shed 8 bases and J shed 2 bases, with 7 bases lying between them. The CDR3 loop is CASALAYEQYF. The CDR3 DNA, read in part, is TGTGCCAGCGCGCTGGCCTACGAG.

This clone was counted a few times. The read terminates 3 residues before the CDR3 end, so the remaining end is supplied by the germline J gene. The chain is built from TRBV11-2 and TRBJ2-2, with D possibly matching TRBD1 (5 bases). Germline V gene lookup returns CDR1 SGHAT and CDR2 FQNNGV. Trimming stripped 6 bases from V and 5 bases from J, with 16 bases between. This CDR3 comprises 15 residues. The sequenced CDR3 bases are TGTGCCAGCAGGGCCTCGCCGGCAGGGACCGGGGAG. Protein: CASRASPAGTGE. In full, the CDR3 reads CASRASPAGTGELFF. The full variable domain, with the rest looked up from reference TRBV11-2 and TRBJ2-2, is EAGVAQSPRYKIIEKRQSVAFWCNPISGHATLYWYQQILGQGPKLLIQFQNNGVVDDSQLPKDRFSAERLKGVDSTLKIQPAKLEDSAVYLCASRASPAGTGELFFGEGSRLTVL.

This clone has a count of ten or more. The part of the CDR3 DNA that was read is TGTGCCAGCATGCCGGGACTAGCGGGACATGAG. This codes for CASMPGLAGHE. The complete CDR3 protein is CASMPGLAGHEQFF. The chain recombines TRBV2 with TRBJ2-1; 13 bases fit TRBD2. The CDR3 goes on 3 residues after the read ends, and that part is filled in from the germline J gene. V shed 7 bases and J 8 bases; nucleotides not matched to a gene: 5. The CDR3 is 14 residues long. In germline, CDR1 is SNHLY, CDR2 FYNNEI.

Many counts were recorded for this clone. The read terminates 3 residues before the CDR3 end, so the remaining end is supplied by the germline J gene. This chain connects TRBV29-1 to TRBJ2-5, with a possible D match to TRBD1 (5 bases). The germline CDR1 and CDR2 sequences are SQVTM and ANQGSEA. The V and J ends lost 6 bases and 0 bases respectively, with 8 bases between them. The CDR3 runs to 12 residues. The sequenced part of the CDR3 DNA is TGCAGCGTCCAACAGGACCAAGAGACC. This sequence encodes CSVQQDQET. The whole CDR3 reads CSVQQDQETQYF.

The table lists this clone with many counts. The observed sequence ends 3 residues before the CDR3 terminus, with the missing tail filled in from the germline J gene. The V call is TRBV9, the J call TRBJ2-7; D is unresolved. Trimming left V 7 bases short and J 0 bases short, with 8 bases between. The V gene's germline CDR1 is SGDLS and CDR2 YYNGEE. The CDR3 loop spans 12 amino acids. Partial CDR3 DNA: TGTGCCAGCGGCCCTAGCTCCTACGAG. Translating gives CASGPSSYE. The CDR3 in its entirety is CASGPSSYEQYF.

This clone appeared many times. The CDR3 end falls 3 residues outside the read, so it is completed with the germline J gene. V and J are TRBV4-2 and TRBJ2-3; possibly TRBD2 for D (5 bases). V lost 3 bases and J lost 2, with 9 bases in between. CDR3 length: 14 residues. Germline assignment: CDR1 LGHNA and CDR2 YNFKEQ. The sequenced CDR3 bases are TGTGCCAGCAGCCAGCTAGCCTACACAGATACG. Its protein is CASSQLAYTDT. The full CDR3 is CASSQLAYTDTQYF.